The 22 T cell receptor beta chains given below trace back to one sample, sequenced in a study of vaccination and CD4 T cells after COVID-19. These TCRs' antigens remain unknown. Sequencing of cultured CD4+ T cell DNA used the Oncomine TCR Beta short-read assay. MiXCR was run by TCRdb on the PCR reads, yielding one entry per CDR3 protein. The sample consists of 20,000 to 25,000 distinct CDR3 sequences, 32% of them appearing once. Time point in this sample: late sampling 161 to 241 days after vaccination in three convalescent patients. Treatment denoted: approximately nine-day PBMC culture with coronavirus spike peptide pools or control peptides (ViraFEST assay). The material was CD4+ T cells from blood, cultured in vitro, obtained about 7 months after SARS-CoV-2 vaccination. The receptors shown here come from a human donor who had recovered from COVID-19.

The chain has TRBV7-2 and TRBJ2-3; 12 bases fit TRBD2. Per germline, CDR1 SGHTA and CDR2 FQGNSA. The CDR3 sequence is 16 residues long. The junction had 4 bases not matched to a gene; V was cut back by 5 bases and J by 1 base. This chain's CDR3 is CASSLLAGGRTDTQYF. The CDR3, as DNA: TGTGCCAGCAGCCTACTAGCGGGGGGCCGCACAGATACGCAGTATTTT.

The V call is TRBV7-2, the J call TRBJ2-1; 9 nucleotides align to TRBD2. There are 15 residues in the CDR3. Per germline, CDR1 SGHTA and CDR2 FQGNSA. Losses at the gene ends were 2 bases for V and 4 bases for J; bases not matched to a gene: 3. The CDR3 DNA sequence: TGTGCCAGCAGCTTATCGCTAGCGGGGTACAATGAGCAGTTCTTC. Amino acids: CASSLSLAGYNEQFF. Based on the CDR3 plus reference TRBV7-2 and TRBJ2-1, the full variable domain is GAGVSQSPSNKVTEKGKDVELRCDPISGHTALYWYRQSLGQGLEFLIYFQGNSAPDKSGLPSDRFSAERTGGSVSTLTIQRTQQEDSAVYLCASSLSLAGYNEQFFGPGTRLTVL.

The rearrangement joins TRBV20-1 to TRBJ2-7; TRBD1 is a possible D gene (6 bases). The CDR3 contains 16 residues. Germline V lookup: CDR1 DFQATT, CDR2 SNEGSKA (reference sequence). Between the trimmed V and J ends, which lost 5 bases and 3 bases, there was a span of 23 bases. For the CDR3, the DNA is TGCAGTGCTCGTAAGCCGGGACACCTAACGGGCTACGAGCAGTACTTC. Protein sequence: CSARKPGHLTGYEQYF.

This clonotype has more than one count but fewer than ten. The chain employs TRBV6-1 and TRBJ2-7; 7 nucleotides agree with TRBD1. Germline loops: CDR1 MNHNS, CDR2 SASEGT. CDR3 length: 12 amino acids. V gave up 6 bases and J gave up 7 bases; unmatched junction bases: 6. As DNA, the CDR3 is TGTGCCAGCAGACCTCAGGACAGGGAGCAGTACTTC. Its translation is CASRPQDREQYF.

This clonotype was observed a handful of times. The chain is built from TRBV27 and TRBJ2-3; 9 bases are shared with TRBD1. Germline V gene data show CDR1 as MNHEY and CDR2 as SMNVEV (reference sequence). The CDR3 has 15 residues. The ends lost 4 bases at V and 3 bases at J; junction bases unmatched: 5. Here the CDR3 DNA reads TGTGCCAGCAGTTCGAAGGGACAGGGTACAGATACGCAGTATTTT. Protein product: CASSSKGQGTDTQYF.

J is TRBJ1-5 and V is TRBV27, with 7 nucleotides matching TRBD1. Per germline, CDR1 MNHEY and CDR2 SMNVEV (reference sequence). The CDR3 covers 16 residues. V shed 5 bases and J 7 bases; nucleotides not matched to a gene: 14. CDR3 region: CASSPGKYRGGQPQHF. CDR3 DNA sequence: TGTGCCAGCAGTCCAGGAAAGTACAGGGGCGGGCAGCCCCAGCATTTT.

The rearrangement joins TRBV4-1 to TRBJ2-7; D gene ambiguous. The CDR3 covers 13 residues. The germline CDR1 and CDR2 sequences are MGHRA and YSYEKL. Deletions cut 4 bases from V and 3 bases from J, with 10 bases between. The CDR3 is CASSRLDDYEQYF. As DNA, the CDR3 is TGCGCCAGCAGCCGTCTCGACGACTACGAGCAGTACTTC.

V usage is TRBV10-3 and J usage is TRBJ2-7, with D possibly being TRBD1 or TRBD2 (5 bases each). V shed 4 bases and J shed 5 bases, with 15 bases lying between them. CDR1 is ENHRY, CDR2 SYGVKD, per germline. The CDR3 spans 14 residues. The CDR3 loop reads CAISVGGAGHEQYF. The DNA for the CDR3 is TGTGCCATCAGTGTAGGTGGGGCGGGCCACGAGCAGTACTTC.

V is TRBV7-9 and J is TRBJ2-5; 7 bases are shared with TRBD1. Trimming removed 4 bases from V and 4 bases from J; junction bases left unmatched: 9. The CDR3 consists of 15 residues. Germline CDR1 and CDR2: SEHNR and FQNEAQ (reference sequence). CDR3 region: CASSSYRGVGETQYF. The CDR3 nucleotides are TGTGCCAGCAGCTCCTACAGGGGAGTGGGAGAGACCCAGTACTTC.

V and J are TRBV27 and TRBJ1-1; D may be TRBD1 (5 bases). CDR1 is MNHEY, CDR2 SMNVEV, per germline (reference sequence). V shed 3 bases and J shed 0 bases, with 8 bases lying between them. The CDR3 length is 14 residues. DNA of the CDR3: TGTGCCAGCAGTTTCGGGGGGTTGAACACTGAAGCTTTCTTT. It translates to CASSFGGLNTEAFF.

This clonotype was seen a handful of times. The chain recombines TRBV7-8 with TRBJ2-3; 12 nucleotides match TRBD1. The CDR3 spans 18 residues. The V and J ends lost 5 bases and 4 bases, in that order; junction bases with no gene match: 13. Germline V gene lookup returns CDR1 SGHVS and CDR2 FQNEAQ. The CDR3 here is CASSQPRDRGHFADTQYF. CDR3 DNA: TGTGCCAGCAGCCAACCCCGGGACAGGGGGCATTTTGCAGATACGCAGTATTTT.

This chain links TRBV7-9 with TRBJ2-1; weak D call: TRBD2 (6 bases). Per the germline V gene, CDR1 is SEHNR and CDR2 is FQNEAQ (reference sequence). Between the trimmed V and J ends, which lost 5 bases and 10 bases, there was a span of 21 bases. The CDR3 spans 15 residues. This CDR3 reads CASSPQTSRFLEQFF. CDR3 bases: TGTGCCAGCAGCCCACAGACTAGTCGATTCCTCGAGCAGTTCTTC.

The chain couples TRBV30 to TRBJ1-2; 8 positions agree with TRBD1. The trim removed 4 bases at V and 9 bases at J, leaving 7 bases unmatched. This CDR3 is built from 12 residues. Germline V gene lookup returns CDR1 GTSNPN and CDR2 SVGIG (reference sequence). The CDR3 loop reads CAWTPGGGSYTF. Written as DNA, the CDR3 is TGTGCCTGGACCCCAGGGGGCGGAAGCTACACCTTC. The full variable domain, its missing parts supplied by reference TRBV30 and TRBJ1-2, is SQTIHQWPATLVQPVGSPLSLECTVEGTSNPNLYWYRQAAGRGLQLLFYSVGIGQISSEVPQNLSASRPQDRQFILSSKKLLLSDSGFYLCAWTPGGGSYTFGSGTRLTVV.

This clonotype was seen only a few times. One end of the junction does not line up with germline, which may come from a read error. V and J are TRBV6-5 and TRBJ1-6; 10 nucleotides align to TRBD1. Germline loops: CDR1 MNHEY, CDR2 SVGAGI. The CDR3 is 18 residues long. The CDR3 DNA follows: TGTGCCAGCAGCTACTCCGTAGGACAGGGGGGCTATAATTCACCCCTCCACTTT. As protein: CASSYSVGQGGYNSPLHF.

The table lists this clonotype with a few counts. J is TRBJ2-3 and V is TRBV20-1; TRBD1 might be the D (6 bases). Trimming took 0 bases from V and 2 from J, leaving 18 bases between them. The CDR3 runs 17 residues. The germline gives CDR1 DFQATT, CDR2 SNEGSKA (reference sequence). CDR3 region: CSARDHGGRKHTDTQYF. In DNA form, the CDR3 reads TGCAGTGCTAGAGATCATGGGGGCAGGAAACACACAGATACGCAGTATTTT.

V is TRBV10-3 and J is TRBJ2-1, with 12 bases lining up with TRBD2. V shed 7 bases and J 7 bases; nucleotides not matched to a gene: 5. CDR3 length: 14 amino acids. Per the germline V gene, CDR1 is ENHRY and CDR2 is SYGVKD. The DNA for the CDR3 is TGTGCCATCAACCCTAGCGGGGGGGAGAATGAGCAGTTCTTC. Translation: CAINPSGGENEQFF.

This clonotype has more than one count but fewer than ten. This rearrangement joins TRBV20-1 to TRBJ2-1; D is undetermined. Germline V gene sequence: CDR1 DFQATT, CDR2 SNEGSKA (reference sequence). With 3 bases removed from V and 0 bases from J, the gap between germline ends came to 9 bases. The CDR3 is 14 residues long. The CDR3 reads CSASRVSSYNEQFF. The CDR3 DNA follows: TGCAGTGCTAGTCGGGTCAGCTCCTACAATGAGCAGTTCTTC.

This clonotype has a handful of counts. The CDR3 DNA reads as TGTGCCACGGGACAGGGGGCAGGGGGCTACACCTTC. Its translation: CATGQGAGGYTF. The chain joins TRBV6-1 to TRBJ1-2; 12 nucleotides align to TRBD1. CDR1 is MNHNS and CDR2 is SASEGT in the germline V gene. Unmatched junction bases numbered 5, after V lost 10 bases and J lost 8 bases. The CDR3 contains 12 residues.

This clonotype has more than one count but fewer than ten. The V and J genes are TRBV6-2 or TRBV6-3 and TRBJ1-2, with D possibly TRBD1 on 5 matching bases. Germline-derived CDR1 and CDR2 are MNHEY and SVGEGT. This CDR3 has 16 residues. The V end was cut by 6 bases, the J end by 4 bases, with 21 bases between. The CDR3 reads CASRDPIPVDSYGYTF. The CDR3 DNA reads as TGTGCCAGCAGGGATCCAATCCCCGTCGACAGCTATGGCTACACCTTC.

The V and J genes are TRBV20-1 and TRBJ1-6; tentatively, D is TRBD1 (6 bases). This CDR3 is 15 amino acids long. Germline CDR1 is DFQATT and CDR2 is SNEGSKA (reference sequence). V dropped 0 bases and J dropped 8 bases, with 14 bases sitting between them. The CDR3 protein is CSARESGGSDSPLHF. In DNA form, the CDR3 reads TGCAGTGCTAGAGAGTCGGGGGGCTCCGATTCACCCCTCCACTTT.

Within the sample, this clonotype is medium-sized (0.01 to 0.1%). J is TRBJ2-7 and V is TRBV7-9, with 7 positions matching TRBD2. V trimming: 5 bases; J trimming: 0 bases; junction bases outside the gene matches: 7. This CDR3 contains 15 residues. Germline-derived CDR1 and CDR2 are SEHNR and FQNEAQ (reference sequence). The CDR3 nucleotides read TGTGCCAGCAGCCCTCTAGCGGACCACTCCTACGAGCAGTACTTC. Protein sequence: CASSPLADHSYEQYF.

The CDR3 is CSARTGANNEQFF. Here the CDR3 DNA reads TGCAGTGCTAGGACAGGGGCCAACAATGAGCAGTTCTTC. This rearrangement joins TRBV20-1 to TRBJ2-1; 8 bases are shared with TRBD1. Germline V gene lookup returns CDR1 DFQATT and CDR2 SNEGSKA (reference sequence). The CDR3 length is 13 residues. After removal of 3 bases from V and 5 bases from J, the junction contained 3 bases not matched to a gene.